The rows below give T cell receptor beta chains drawn from one sample of a study of response to subunit inactivated influenza vaccine. MiXCR, run by TCRdb on the RT-PCR reads, gives a single entry per CDR3 protein. The table shows fewer than 700,000 distinct CDR3 sequences, with under 15% occurring only once. Sample: PBMCs from blood, taken about 6 weeks after vaccination. Receptors were obtained from a man between 45 and 60 years old who received an inactivated influenza vaccine. CDR3s include the opening cysteine and the closing phenylalanine or tryptophan. Fields, in order: J gene, D gene, V gene, clone size, CDR3 protein, CDR3 DNA. A D gene is named only where the DNA matches it firmly. Part of the rows lack a size; the others show once, few, many or a class for expanded clones.

TRBJ1-2,-,TRBV6-5,many,CASSYSLRSYGYTF,TGTGCCAGCAGTTACTCTCTCCGGTCCTATGGCTACACCTTC
TRBJ1-6,-,TRBV27,few,CASSLRGIPNSPLHF,TGTGCCAGCAGTTTGCGGGGAATCCCGAATTCACCCCTCCACTTT
TRBJ1-6,-,TRBV7-9,few,CASSPSNGYNSPLHF,TGTGCCAGCAGCCCATCGAATGGGTATAATTCACCCCTCCACTTT
TRBJ2-1,TRBD2,TRBV20-1,-,CSAIGRESINEQFF,TGCAGTGCTATTGGGCGGGAGTCGATCAATGAGCAGTTCTTC
TRBJ1-3,TRBD1,TRBV5-1,-,CASSSGTALGNTIYF,TGCGCCAGCAGTTCCGGGACAGCACTAGGAAACACCATATATTTT
TRBJ1-6,-,TRBV12-3/TRBV12-4,-,CASSDDIFGSPLHF,TGTGCCAGCAGTGACGACATCTTCGGTTCACCCCTCCACTTT
TRBJ2-5,-,TRBV10-3,few,CAISESLGAYQETQYF,TGTGCCATCAGTGAGTCGTTGGGCGCCTACCAAGAGACCCAGTACTTC
TRBJ2-7,-,TRBV7-8,few,CASSLVAGMVSYEQYF,TGTGCCAGCAGCTTAGTGGCTGGGATGGTGTCCTACGAGCAGTACTTC
TRBJ2-2,-,TRBV4-2,few,CASSQDPTGTYTGELFF,TGTGCCAGCAGCCAAGATCCGACCGGAACTTACACCGGGGAGCTGTTTTTT
TRBJ2-6,-,TRBV6-1,many,CASSPPAGANVLTF,TGTGCCAGCAGCCCGCCGGCTGGGGCCAACGTCCTGACTTTC
TRBJ1-2,-,TRBV5-8,-,CASSTRTASRGYTF,TGTGCCAGCAGCACCCGGACAGCTTCGAGGGGCTACACCTTC
TRBJ2-7,-,TRBV20-1,-,CSAERDYEQYF,TGCAGTGCGGAACGGGACTACGAGCAGTACTTC
TRBJ2-7,-,TRBV4-1,-,CASSQEGNWGQYF,TGCGCCAGCAGCCAAGAAGGGAACTGGGGGCAGTACTTC
TRBJ1-5,-,TRBV10-3,-,CAISNTNSNQPQHF,TGTGCCATCAGTAACACGAATAGCAATCAGCCCCAGCATTTT
TRBJ2-4,-,TRBV12-3/TRBV12-4,-,CASSLRRTLAKNIQYF,TGTGCCAGCAGTTTGCGGAGGACTCTAGCCAAAAACATTCAGTACTTC
TRBJ1-5,TRBD1,TRBV3-1,-,CASSHGQEIRPQHF,TGTGCCAGCAGCCATGGACAGGAGATCAGGCCCCAGCATTTT
TRBJ2-7,-,TRBV20-1,many,CSARSVSPYEQYF,TGCAGTGCTAGAAGCGTTTCGCCCTACGAGCAGTACTTC
TRBJ1-1,-,TRBV6-1,-,CASRQGLNTEAFF,TGTGCCAGCAGACAGGGTTTGAACACTGAAGCTTTCTTT
TRBJ2-2,-,TRBV24-1,-,CATQRDTGELFF,TGTGCCACCCAGCGAGACACCGGGGAGCTGTTTTTT
TRBJ2-7,TRBD2,TRBV18,few,CASSLSGRAFNEQYF,TGTGCCAGCTCACTTAGCGGGAGGGCCTTTAACGAGCAGTACTTC
TRBJ2-1,TRBD2,TRBV20-1,-,CSARPGLAIEQFF,TGCAGTGCACGACCGGGACTAGCTATTGAGCAGTTCTTC
TRBJ2-7,-,TRBV28,-,CASTGPQNLYEQYF,TGTGCCAGTACAGGGCCTCAGAATCTCTACGAGCAGTACTTC
TRBJ1-6,-,TRBV20-1,few,CSARETFSSNSPLHF,TGCAGTGCTAGAGAAACGTTTTCTTCTAATTCACCCCTCCACTTT
TRBJ1-6,-,TRBV6-5,few,CASSYGQGYSNSPLHF,TGTGCCAGCAGTTACGGCCAGGGCTACAGTAATTCACCCCTCCACTTT
TRBJ2-6,TRBD1,TRBV9,few,CASSAGTGRVGANVLTF,TGTGCCAGCAGCGCGGGGACAGGGAGGGTTGGGGCCAACGTCCTGACTTTC
TRBJ2-5,-,TRBV18,-,CASSPLIVGLEETQYF,TGTGCCAGCTCACCACTCATCGTGGGGCTTGAAGAGACCCAGTACTTC
TRBJ2-3,TRBD1,TRBV7-6,few,CASSRMGEFWDRVTDTQYF,TGTGCCAGCAGCCGCATGGGCGAGTTTTGGGACAGGGTCACAGATACGCAGTATTTT
TRBJ2-3,-,TRBV7-1,-,CASSSPPGPSSTDTQYF,TGTGCCAGCAGCTCTCCCCCGGGTCCCTCTAGCACAGATACGCAGTATTTT
TRBJ2-3,-,TRBV11-2,few,CASSSFTDTQYF,TGTGCCAGCAGCTCGTTCACAGATACGCAGTATTTT
TRBJ1-1,-,TRBV28,few,CASSLGGARMNTEAFF,TGTGCCAGCAGTTTAGGGGGGGCGCGGATGAACACTGAAGCTTTCTTT
TRBJ2-7,-,TRBV3-1,few,CASSQEGLNGLGGDRYEQYF,TGTGCCAGCAGCCAAGAGGGTCTTAACGGTCTAGGGGGGGACAGGTACGAGCAGTACTTC
TRBJ1-1,-,TRBV4-2,few,CASSHRGDTEAFF,TGTGCCAGCAGCCACCGAGGGGACACTGAAGCTTTCTTT
TRBJ2-5,TRBD2,TRBV5-6,-,CASSSTGTSEQETQYF,TGTGCCAGCAGCTCGACCGGGACTAGCGAGCAAGAGACCCAGTACTTC
TRBJ2-3,-,TRBV5-5,-,CASSSLGGTDTQYF,TGTGCCAGCAGCTCACTTGGGGGCACAGATACGCAGTATTTT
TRBJ2-1,TRBD1,TRBV12-3/TRBV12-4,few,CASRPSTGAYNEQFF,TGTGCCAGCAGACCTAGCACAGGGGCTTACAATGAGCAGTTCTTC
TRBJ2-3,-,TRBV4-2,few,CASSPMTDTQYF,TGTGCCAGCAGCCCGATGACAGATACGCAGTATTTT
TRBJ2-7,TRBD1,TRBV7-9,-,CASSYTGTGGYEQYF,TGTGCCAGCAGTTACACGGGGACAGGGGGCTACGAGCAGTACTTC
TRBJ2-1,TRBD1,TRBV28,few,CASSFGLAVRQGGKVEGNEQFF,TGTGCCAGCAGTTTTGGCTTGGCGGTGAGACAGGGGGGTAAAGTGGAGGGCAATGAGCAGTTCTTC
TRBJ2-7,TRBD1,TRBV7-3,few,CASSPYPGQGSEQYF,TGTGCCAGCAGCCCCTACCCCGGACAGGGTTCCGAGCAGTACTTC
TRBJ2-7,-,TRBV15,few,CATRATGVTSYEQYF,TGTGCCACTCGCGCTACGGGGGTGACCTCCTACGAGCAGTACTTC
TRBJ2-7,TRBD1,TRBV12-3/TRBV12-4,-,CASSWGNRGQQYF,TGTGCCAGCAGTTGGGGAAACAGGGGCCAGCAGTACTTC
TRBJ2-3,-,TRBV20-1,-,CSATPGKITDTQYF,TGCAGTGCTACCCCAGGGAAAATCACAGATACGCAGTATTTT
TRBJ2-1,-,TRBV20-1,few,CSARGGTSKAAFSYNEQFF,TGCAGTGCTAGAGGGGGGACGAGCAAGGCGGCATTCTCCTACAATGAGCAGTTCTTC
TRBJ2-7,TRBD1,TRBV30,-,CAWSINWGTGVHEQYF,TGTGCCTGGAGTATCAATTGGGGGACAGGGGTCCACGAGCAGTACTTC
TRBJ2-1,-,TRBV5-6,many,CASSLSLYNEQFF,TGTGCCAGCAGCTTGAGCCTTTACAATGAGCAGTTCTTC
TRBJ1-6,TRBD1,TRBV12-3/TRBV12-4,many,CASSEGQNNSPLHF,TGTGCCAGCAGTGAGGGACAGAATAATTCACCCCTCCACTTT
TRBJ2-3,-,TRBV6-2/TRBV6-3,-,CASRTTGLDGTDTQYF,TGTGCCAGCAGGACCACAGGGCTCGATGGCACAGATACGCAGTATTTT
TRBJ2-1,TRBD2,TRBV6-1,many,CASSPGLAGVNEQFF,TGTGCCAGCAGCCCGGGACTAGCGGGAGTCAATGAGCAGTTCTTC
TRBJ2-1,TRBD2,TRBV5-1,few,CASSLGASGTNEQFF,TGCGCCAGCAGCTTGGGGGCTAGCGGGACGAATGAGCAGTTCTTC
TRBJ2-1,TRBD2,TRBV2,-,CALCFSGTSGASYNEQFF,TGTGCCCTCTGTTTTTCCGGGACTAGCGGAGCCTCCTACAATGAGCAGTTCTTC
TRBJ2-7,TRBD2,TRBV7-6,many,CASSLNSGTSDHSYEQYF,TGTGCCAGCAGCTTAAATTCGGGGACTAGCGACCATTCCTACGAGCAGTACTTC
TRBJ2-1,TRBD2,TRBV7-2,-,CASSRNPGTSGNEQFF,TGTGCCAGCAGTAGGAACCCCGGGACTAGCGGTAATGAGCAGTTCTTC
TRBJ2-2,TRBD1,TRBV12-3/TRBV12-4,few,CASSSSGQAGELFF,TGTGCCAGCAGTTCCTCGGGACAGGCCGGGGAGCTGTTTTTT
TRBJ1-1,-,TRBV20-1,few,CSAPRWDSNTEAFF,TGCAGTGCTCCAAGGTGGGATTCGAACACTGAAGCTTTCTTT
TRBJ2-1,TRBD2,TRBV29-1,-,CSVREGLSNEQFF,TGCAGTGTAAGGGAGGGCCTATCTAATGAGCAGTTCTTC
TRBJ2-4,-,TRBV28,few,CASSLTNIQYF,TGTGCCAGCAGTTTAACCAACATTCAGTACTTC
TRBJ2-7,-,TRBV18,few,CASRQDQSGEQYF,TGTGCCAGCCGACAGGACCAGAGCGGCGAGCAGTACTTC
TRBJ2-7,-,TRBV11-1,-,CASSRSSDEQYF,TGTGCCAGCTCAAGGAGTTCAGACGAGCAGTACTTC
TRBJ2-2,TRBD1,TRBV6-5,few,CASSYRHRETGRFTGELFF,TGTGCCAGCAGTTACCGTCACCGAGAGACAGGGCGATTCACCGGGGAGCTGTTTTTT